Presented here are 30 T cell receptor beta chains from one specimen sequenced in a study of cytomegalovirus exposure and HLA in healthy donors. The PCR ran on 60 Vbeta and 13 Jbeta primers. Using immunoSEQ multiplex PCR, the repertoire was profiled, and TCRdb retains in-frame clones only, with some absent. The sample has fewer than 95,000 clones, 85% seen once. Source material: PBMCs. The receptor set was obtained from a man between 35 and 55 years old in good health and CMV-seropositive.

The chain joins TRBV9 to TRBJ2-7, with 7 positions matching TRBD2. The CDR3 has 15 amino acids. The J segment lost 6 bases and the V segment lost 1 base, leaving 10 bases of the junction unmatched. Germline-derived CDR1 and CDR2 are SGDLS and YYNGEE. This chain's CDR3 is CASSVSLGGGSEQYF. CDR3 bases: TGTGCCAGCAGCGTATCTTTGGGGGGAGGGTCCGAGCAGTACTTC.

The rearrangement uses TRBV6-5 and TRBJ1-2; TRBD1 might be the D (5 bases). Deletions cut 8 bases from V and 7 bases from J, with 11 bases between. Germline V gives CDR1 MNHEY, CDR2 SVGAGI. CDR3 size: 11 residues. CDR3 in DNA: TGTGCCAGCCGTACAGGTTCTGGCTACACCTTC. This gives the protein CASRTGSGYTF.

This sequence joins TRBV5-1 and TRBJ2-7; 11 bases fit TRBD1. V was pared by 4 bases and J by 5 bases, with 5 bases of the junction left unmatched. The CDR3 sequence is 14 residues long. Germline-derived CDR1 and CDR2 are SGHRS and YFSETQ. The CDR3 protein is CASSDRDRGNEQYF. CDR3 DNA: TGCGCCAGCAGCGACCGGGACAGGGGGAACGAGCAGTACTTC.

The gene calls are TRBV5-1 and TRBJ1-2, with 7 nucleotides matching TRBD1. Germline V gene sequence: CDR1 SGHRS, CDR2 YFSETQ. This CDR3 contains 15 residues. V was pared by 4 bases and J by 8 bases, with 14 bases of the junction left unmatched. The CDR3 bases are TGCGCCAGCAGCCCCAGAGCTGACAGGGCTAACGGCTACACCTTC. Amino acids: CASSPRADRANGYTF. Combining the CDR3 with reference TRBV5-1 and TRBJ1-2 gives the whole variable domain KAGVTQTPRYLIKTRGQQVTLSCSPISGHRSVSWYQQTPGQGLQFLFEYFSETQRNKGNFPGRFSGRQFSNSRSEMNVSTLELGDSALYLCASSPRADRANGYTFGSGTRLTVV.

This clone was recorded once. V gene TRBV6-1 combines with J gene TRBJ2-3, with TRBD2 identical over 7 bases. V dropped 6 bases and J dropped 0; count of bases not matched to a gene: 3. Germline-derived CDR1 and CDR2 are MNHNS and SASEGT. This CDR3 is built from 14 residues. CDR3 coding DNA: TGTGCCAGCAGACGAGCGGGGAGCACAGATACGCAGTATTTT. Protein sequence: CASRRAGSTDTQYF.

The chain has TRBV4-1 and TRBJ2-7, with D unresolved. The CDR3 has 13 residues. The ends were cut back, 0 bases at V and 1 base at J, with 4 bases in the middle. Germline V gene data show CDR1 as MGHRA and CDR2 as YSYEKL. CDR3 sequence: CASSQDYSYEQYF. DNA of the CDR3: TGCGCCAGCAGCCAAGACTATTCCTACGAGCAGTACTTC.

This clone was recorded a few times. This chain links TRBV19 with TRBJ2-2, with TRBD2 matching over 12 bases. Germline trimming cut 6 bases from V and 3 bases from J; bases unmatched to any gene: 5. The germline V gene has CDR1 LNHDA and CDR2 SQIVND (reference sequence). This CDR3 has 16 amino acids. The CDR3 DNA reads as TGTGCCAGTAGAACCGCTAGCGGGAGGGACACCGGGGAGCTGTTTTTT. Amino acid sequence: CASRTASGRDTGELFF.

The CDR3 DNA reads TGTGCCAGCAGCTTAGATGGGGGAGGACGCTACGAGCAGTACTTC. Residues: CASSLDGGGRYEQYF. The V gene is TRBV11-2, the J gene TRBJ2-7, with D perhaps matching TRBD2 (6 bases). The CDR3 covers 15 residues. Germline V gene lookup returns CDR1 SGHAT and CDR2 FQNNGV. Trimming removed 0 bases at V and 3 bases at J, with 12 bases between.

The sample holds a few counts of this clone. V is TRBV18 and J is TRBJ1-4, with 7 bases identical to TRBD1. Germline V lookup: CDR1 KGHSH, CDR2 LQKENI. The CDR3 is 15 residues long. Trimming cost V 5 bases and J 2 bases; bases outside gene matches: 5. The CDR3 bases are TGTGCCAGCTCAACGAACAGGGGCACTAATGAAAAACTGTTTTTT. Amino acid sequence: CASSTNRGTNEKLFF.

This clone has more than one count but fewer than ten. V gene TRBV11-2 combines with J gene TRBJ1-1; tentatively, D is TRBD1 (6 bases). Germline-derived CDR1 and CDR2 are SGHAT and FQNNGV. This CDR3 spans 13 amino acids. With 3 bases removed from V and 5 bases from J, the gap between germline ends came to 10 bases. CDR3 protein: CASSFTGMTEAFF. In DNA, the CDR3 is TGTGCCAGCAGCTTTACAGGGATGACTGAAGCTTTCTTT.

This chain connects TRBV7-9 to TRBJ1-1; possibly TRBD1 for D (5 bases). Trimming cost V 7 bases and J 5 bases, with 11 bases left between them. The germline CDR1 and CDR2 sequences are SEHNR and FQNEAQ (reference sequence). This CDR3 has 12 amino acids. The CDR3: CASNRGYTEAFF. CDR3 sequence (DNA): TGTGCCAGCAATCGGGGGTATACTGAAGCTTTCTTT.

The chain employs TRBV5-1 and TRBJ2-5, with D tentatively TRBD1 (5 bases). V was trimmed by 2 bases and J by 5 bases, leaving 7 bases between them. The germline gives CDR1 SGHRS, CDR2 YFSETQ. This CDR3 has 12 residues. Here the CDR3 DNA reads TGCGCCAGCAGCTTTCAGGGTGAGACCCAGTACTTC. Translating it yields CASSFQGETQYF.

V gene TRBV5-8 combines with J gene TRBJ1-5; tentatively, D is TRBD1 (5 bases). The CDR3 consists of 14 residues. V lost 0 bases, J lost 7 bases, and 11 bases lay in between. The germline V gene encodes CDR1 SGHTS and CDR2 YDEGEE. CDR3 DNA: TGTGCCAGCAGCTTGGGGGGGGGACGGCAGCCCCAGCATTTT. Translated: CASSLGGGRQPQHF.

The CDR3 is CASSQQLVNEQFF. DNA for the CDR3: TGCGCCAGCAGCCAGCAACTGGTCAATGAGCAGTTCTTC. V and J are TRBV4-1 and TRBJ2-1; no reliable D call. CDR1 is MGHRA, CDR2 YSYEKL, per germline. Trimming took off 3 bases at V and 6 bases at J, with 9 bases between the two ends. This CDR3 comprises 13 residues.

The chain couples TRBV18 to TRBJ1-1; D not resolved. The V gene's germline CDR1 is KGHSH and CDR2 LQKENI. Trimming removed 6 bases at V and 5 bases at J, with 16 bases between. The CDR3 length is 14 residues. CDR3 nucleotide sequence: TGTGCCAGCTCGTCGTTGGCGGCGGTAACTGAAGCTTTCTTT. This sequence encodes CASSSLAAVTEAFF. The full variable domain, completed using reference TRBV18 and TRBJ1-1, is NAGVMQNPRHLVRRRGQEARLRCSPMKGHSHVYWYRQLPEEGLKFMVYLQKENIIDESGMPKERFSAEFPKEGPSILRIQQVVRGDSAAYFCASSSLAAVTEAFFGQGTRLTVV.

This clone was picked up a small number of times. This chain links TRBV7-8 with TRBJ1-5; TRBD1 agrees at 7 bases. The length of the CDR3 is 14 residues. The V gene end was trimmed by 1 base and the J gene end by 4 bases; junction bases not matched to a gene: 1. The germline V gene encodes CDR1 SGHVS and CDR2 FQNEAQ. The CDR3: CASSLEGANQPQHF. Written as DNA, the CDR3 is TGTGCCAGCAGCTTAGAGGGGGCGAATCAGCCCCAGCATTTT. Combining the CDR3 with reference TRBV7-8 and TRBJ1-5 gives the whole variable domain GAGVSQSPRYKVAKRGQDVALRCDPISGHVSLFWYQQALGQGPEFLTYFQNEAQLDKSGLPSDRFFAERPEGSVSTLKIQRTQQEDSAVYLCASSLEGANQPQHFGDGTRLSIL.

The chain couples TRBV7-9 to TRBJ2-2; D gene ambiguous. The CDR3 sequence is 16 residues long. Germline V gene sequence: CDR1 SEHNR, CDR2 FQNEAQ (reference sequence). V lost 5 bases, J lost 0 bases, and 13 bases lay in between. CDR3 protein: CASSPHVGANTGELFF. In DNA form, the CDR3 reads TGTGCCAGCAGCCCCCACGTGGGCGCGAACACCGGGGAGCTGTTTTTT.

The sample holds one count of this clone. J is TRBJ2-1 and V is TRBV7-9, with 9 bases fitting TRBD2. The germline CDR1 and CDR2 sequences are SEHNR and FQNEAQ (reference sequence). The CDR3 is made up of 16 amino acids. V lost 3 bases and J lost 6; bases outside the gene matches: 9. CDR3 in amino acids: CASSFLSGGPGNEQFF. CDR3 DNA sequence: TGTGCCAGCAGCTTTCTCAGCGGGGGGCCGGGCAATGAGCAGTTCTTC.

In this sample, this clone turned up a few times. V gene TRBV7-2 combines with J gene TRBJ2-3; D gene ambiguous. Germline V gives CDR1 SGHTA, CDR2 FQGNSA. This CDR3 is built from 14 residues. V lost 0 bases and J 2 bases, leaving 6 bases between the germline ends. The chain's CDR3 is CASSLAANTDTQYF. The CDR3 DNA is TGTGCCAGCAGCTTAGCTGCTAACACAGATACGCAGTATTTT.

This clone was counted a single time. The rearrangement uses TRBV11-3 and TRBJ2-1; no definite D call. V was shortened by 5 bases and J by 10 bases, with 15 bases between the two germline ends. The CDR3 sequence is 13 residues long. Germline values: CDR1 SGHNT, CDR2 YENEEA. CDR3 in amino acids: CASSQNYREEQFF. The CDR3 nucleotides are TGTGCCAGCAGCCAGAACTACCGAGAGGAGCAGTTCTTC.

The chain employs TRBV7-6 and TRBJ1-2, with D maybe TRBD1 (6 bases). CDR1 and CDR2 from the germline V gene are SGHVS and FNYEAQ. The length of the CDR3 is 13 residues. V dropped 5 bases and J dropped 2 bases, with 9 bases sitting between them. The CDR3 reads CASSPQGNYGYTF. The CDR3 bases are TGTGCCAGCAGCCCCCAGGGGAACTATGGCTACACCTTC.

This chain uses TRBV9 with TRBJ2-5; TRBD2 might be the D (5 bases). There are 12 residues in the CDR3. V was clipped by 0 bases and J by 5 bases, with 5 bases between them. Germline-derived CDR1 and CDR2 are SGDLS and YYNGEE. As DNA, the CDR3 is TGTGCCAGCAGCGTAGAGCGGGAGACCCAGTACTTC. Protein product: CASSVERETQYF. The variable domain in full, with the rest retrieved from reference TRBV9 and TRBJ2-5, is DSGVTQTPKHLITATGQRVTLRCSPRSGDLSVYWYQQSLDQGLQFLIQYYNGEERAKGNILERFSAQQFPDLHSELNLSSLELGDSALYFCASSVERETQYFGPGTRLLVL.

The J gene is TRBJ2-3, the V gene TRBV7-2, with TRBD2 matching over 11 bases. The CDR3 is 17 amino acids. Per the germline V gene, CDR1 is SGHTA and CDR2 is FQGNSA. With V trimmed by 1 base and J by 5 bases, 8 bases remained unmatched. This CDR3 reads CASSLEVAGGLRDTQYF. The CDR3 DNA reads as TGTGCCAGCAGCTTAGAGGTAGCGGGGGGGCTCAGAGATACGCAGTATTTT.

The rearrangement uses TRBV18 and TRBJ2-3, with unresolved D. The CDR3 consists of 15 residues. The germline CDR1 and CDR2 sequences are KGHSH and LQKENI. Trimming took off 1 base at V and 3 bases at J, with 11 bases between the two ends. DNA of the CDR3: TGTGCCAGCTCACCACGGAATAGCCGGACAGATACGCAGTATTTT. Protein product: CASSPRNSRTDTQYF. Full variable domain (remainder filled in from reference TRBV18 and TRBJ2-3): NAGVMQNPRHLVRRRGQEARLRCSPMKGHSHVYWYRQLPEEGLKFMVYLQKENIIDESGMPKERFSAEFPKEGPSILRIQQVVRGDSAAYFCASSPRNSRTDTQYFGPGTRLTVL.

DNA of the CDR3: TGTGCCAGCAGCTTGGACAGGGCGCGAGGCTACACCTTC. It translates to CASSLDRARGYTF. The rearrangement joins TRBV11-2 to TRBJ1-2; TRBD1 matches at 8 bases. In germline, CDR1 is SGHAT, CDR2 FQNNGV. The CDR3 has 13 amino acids. The V segment lost 3 bases and the J segment 8 bases; nucleotides outside the gene matches: 5.

CDR3 sequence: CASSLGVAGASYNEQFF. DNA for the CDR3: TGCGCCAGCAGCTTGGGGGTAGCGGGAGCCTCCTACAATGAGCAGTTCTTC. This chain joins TRBV5-1 and TRBJ2-1; 9 nucleotides agree with TRBD2. J lost 0 bases, V lost 0 bases, and 4 bases had no gene match. The CDR3 totals 17 residues. Germline CDR1 is SGHRS and CDR2 is YFSETQ.

V and J are TRBV5-1 and TRBJ2-6; perhaps TRBD2 as D (6 bases). Germline V gives CDR1 SGHRS, CDR2 YFSETQ. V was shortened by 4 bases and J by 0 bases, with 14 bases between the two germline ends. The CDR3 is 17 residues long. CDR3 coding DNA: TGCGCCAGCAGCCCAGCGGGTGCGATCTCTGGGGCCAACGTCCTGACTTTC. The encoded protein is CASSPAGAISGANVLTF.

This sequence joins TRBV6-1 and TRBJ1-4; D not certain. The CDR3 loop spans 15 amino acids. The germline V and J ends were trimmed by 0 bases and 3 bases, with 8 bases remaining between them. Germline V gene data show CDR1 as MNHNS and CDR2 as SASEGT. CDR3 protein: CASSEAREPNEKLFF. The CDR3 nucleotides are TGTGCCAGCAGTGAAGCGCGTGAACCTAATGAAAAACTGTTTTTT.

The CDR3 sequence: CASSEVWDSNQPQHF. For the CDR3, the DNA is TGTGCCAGCAGTGAAGTTTGGGACTCCAATCAGCCCCAGCATTTT. This sequence joins TRBV6-1 and TRBJ1-5; the D gene is possibly TRBD1 (5 bases). V was shortened by 1 base and J by 3 bases, with 10 bases between the two germline ends. Per the germline V gene, CDR1 is MNHNS and CDR2 is SASEGT. This CDR3 has 15 amino acids.

This clone was counted a single time. This chain uses TRBV6-1 with TRBJ1-5; D remains unclear. Between the trimmed V and J ends, which lost 7 bases and 3 bases, there was a span of 13 bases. This CDR3 comprises 14 residues. Germline V gene data show CDR1 as MNHNS and CDR2 as SASEGT. This chain's CDR3 is CASTGEGSNQPQHF. In DNA, the CDR3 is TGTGCCAGCACTGGGGAGGGTTCCAATCAGCCCCAGCATTTT.